The 12 T cell receptor beta chains reported below all come from one sample, sequenced in a study of cytomegalovirus exposure and HLA in healthy donors. The primer mix had 60 Vbeta and 13 Jbeta primers. Sequencing used immunoSEQ multiplex PCR; TCRdb keeps in-frame clones, though not all of them. The data contain around 120,000 clones, more than 60% of them seen just once; the ten biggest clones take up 8% to 10%. Sequencing was done on a sample of PBMCs. All receptors come from a man between 35 and 55 years old in good health and CMV-seropositive.

The chain has TRBV29-1 and TRBJ2-7; 10 bases match TRBD1. J gave up 0 bases and V 1 base, and 6 bases lay outside the gene matches. Germline CDR1 reads SQVTM; CDR2 reads ANQGSEA. The CDR3 totals 16 residues. The CDR3 bases are TGCAGCGTTGAAGGCTCCGGGACAGGGGTCTCCTACGAGCAGTACTTC. Amino acids: CSVEGSGTGVSYEQYF.

On this clone itself: A much larger clone sits a single nucleotide away, making a read error possible. The sample has other DNA sequences that encode this CDR3 too. The chain employs TRBV6-5 and TRBJ1-3; no definite D call. The length of the CDR3 is 16 residues. Deletions cut 0 bases from V and 3 bases from J, with 12 bases between. Germline-derived CDR1 and CDR2 are MNHEY and SVGAGI. The CDR3: CASSYSTKRDGNTIYF. The CDR3 bases are TGTGCCAGCAGTTACTCGACGAAACGGGATGGAAACACCATATATTTT.

The V and J genes are TRBV5-1 and TRBJ2-3; a weak D match, TRBD2 (6 bases). The CDR3 runs to 15 residues. V shed 2 bases and J shed 7 bases, with 17 bases lying between them. From germline, CDR1 is SGHRS and CDR2 YFSETQ. Written as DNA, the CDR3 is TGCGCCAGCAGCTTTTCGGGGGAGACTTCCTATACGCAGTATTTT. This sequence encodes CASSFSGETSYTQYF.

The rearrangement uses TRBV6-1 and TRBJ1-6; 8 bases are shared with TRBD1. V dropped 8 bases and J dropped 9; count of bases not matched to a gene: 12. This CDR3 has 15 residues. The germline CDR1 and CDR2 sequences are MNHNS and SASEGT. The CDR3 sequence: CASVGLDRDGSPLHF. The CDR3 bases are TGTGCCAGCGTCGGGCTGGACAGGGATGGTTCACCCCTCCACTTT.

This chain uses TRBV9 with TRBJ2-1; 8 nucleotides align to TRBD2. The CDR3 loop spans 17 amino acids. After removal of 4 bases from V and 0 bases from J, the junction contained 9 bases not matched to a gene. Germline values: CDR1 SGDLS, CDR2 YYNGEE. The CDR3 protein is CASSLSTSESSYNEQFF. The CDR3 nucleotides read TGTGCCAGCAGCTTGTCGACTAGCGAGAGCTCCTACAATGAGCAGTTCTTC.

This clone was found a few times. The chain couples TRBV6-1 to TRBJ2-7; D might be TRBD1 (6 bases). This CDR3 is built from 14 residues. V dropped 5 bases and J dropped 3 bases, with 14 bases sitting between them. CDR1 and CDR2 (germline): MNHNS, SASEGT. The DNA of the CDR3 is TGTGCCAGCAGTCGGACAGACCTCCACTACGAGCAGTACTTC. Residues: CASSRTDLHYEQYF.

The chain links TRBV2 to TRBJ2-6; 10 bases are shared with TRBD2. V lost 6 bases, J lost 1 base, and 6 bases stayed unmatched. The CDR3 loop spans 17 amino acids. The V gene's germline CDR1 is SNHLY and CDR2 FYNNEI. The CDR3, as DNA: TGTGCCAGCAGCATACTGGGACTAGCGTCTGGGGCCAACGTCCTGACTTTC. Translation: CASSILGLASGANVLTF. Based on the CDR3 plus reference TRBV2 and TRBJ2-6, the full variable domain is EPEVTQTPSHQVTQMGQEVILRCVPISNHLYFYWYRQILGQKVEFLVSFYNNEISEKSEIFDDQFSVERPDGSNFTLKIRSTKLEDSAMYFCASSILGLASGANVLTFGAGSRLTVL.

The V and J genes are TRBV6-4 and TRBJ2-1; TRBD2 aligns across 10 bases. Germline trimming cut 5 bases from V and 6 bases from J; bases unmatched to any gene: 10. This CDR3 is 16 amino acids long. Germline loops: CDR1 MRHNA, CDR2 SNTAGT. This chain's CDR3 is CASSRNLAGVINEQFF. DNA of the CDR3: TGTGCCAGCAGTCGAAATCTAGCGGGGGTCATCAATGAGCAGTTCTTC.

V is TRBV4-3 and J is TRBJ2-2; 7 nucleotides line up with TRBD2. Germline lookup yields CDR1 LGHNA and CDR2 YSLEER. The CDR3 consists of 16 residues. V shed 2 bases, J shed 4 bases, and the junction held 7 bases outside the gene matches. The CDR3 region is CASSQLAGFPTGELFF. DNA for the CDR3: TGCGCCAGCAGCCAATTAGCGGGTTTCCCCACCGGGGAGCTGTTTTTT.

V usage is TRBV4-2 and J usage is TRBJ2-7; 9 bases match TRBD1. There are 15 residues in the CDR3. Per the germline V gene, CDR1 is LGHNA and CDR2 is YNFKEQ. Unmatched junction bases numbered 5, after V lost 3 bases and J lost 2 bases. CDR3 residues: CASSHIQGATYEQYF. The CDR3 DNA sequence: TGTGCCAGCAGCCATATACAGGGGGCCACCTACGAGCAGTACTTC.

This clone was seen only once. This chain connects TRBV4-2 to TRBJ2-7, with 7 bases fitting TRBD1. There are 15 residues in the CDR3. Looked up from germline, CDR1 is LGHNA and CDR2 is YNFKEQ. The junction had 11 bases not matched to a gene; V was cut back by 7 bases and J by 2 bases. CDR3 in DNA: TGTGCCAGCACTATCGGACAGGAGAGAGCCTACGAGCAGTACTTC. Amino acid sequence: CASTIGQERAYEQYF.

This clone was counted once. The chain joins TRBV7-9 to TRBJ1-5; 7 nucleotides match TRBD1. V was clipped by 5 bases and J by 3 bases; unmatched bases: 10. The CDR3 consists of 16 residues. CDR1 and CDR2 from the germline V gene are SEHNR and FQNEAQ (reference sequence). CDR3 loop: CASSRNRDSANQPQHF. The CDR3 DNA reads as TGTGCCAGCAGCCGTAACCGGGACAGTGCCAATCAGCCCCAGCATTTT.